This TCR beta chain is from a study of robustness of blood B and T cell sequencing (dated by TCRdb to the late 2010s). Some background on the complete study: The goal of the study was to figure out the amount of peripheral blood required to reliably characterize the TCRbeta and IgG repertoires of an individual. TCRbeta and IgG repertoires were quantified in each of the approximately 9 independently drawn blood samples. As technical replicates, two replicate TCRbeta cDNA libraries were prepared from one shared RNA pool derived from a single 10 ml draw. Findings and caveats that apply to the study as a whole: No improvement in the overlap of rare TCRbeta clonotypes was observed when tubes were pooled, implying that much larger blood volumes would be needed for rare TCRbeta clonotypes to be captured. Evidence of cross-contamination, likely resulting from batch processing, was observed in one pair of TCRbeta libraries, and the UMI-sequence pairs shared between the two libraries were removed. The 1,000 most abundant TCRbeta clonotypes from the pooled draws were detected in every single 10 ml sample. Combining 3 or 4 tubes (roughly 29-40 ml blood) brought coverage of the top 10,000 TCRbeta clonotypes close to saturation. Between the technical replicate libraries, approximately 94% of the top 10,000 TCRbeta clonotypes in one library were also present in the other library. A full plateau was not reached by TCRbeta rarefaction curves, suggesting under-sequencing or many low-abundance clonotypes. Immediate fractionation was required for EDTA tubes, so the use of EDTA tubes in multi-site collections was limited.

TCRbeta repertoires were measured from mRNA instead of genomic DNA, an approach that captures expressed receptors. Without any cell sorting, leukocytes from the buffy coat were collected into Trizol, and RNA was extracted using the Direct-zol RNA MiniPrep Plus kit. EDTA blood tubes were centrifuged immediately at 4°C to separate plasma, buffy coat and red blood cells. In the case of this clonotype: The target of this receptor is not known. There are no base qualities to consult, and no much larger clone falls within one base.

The germline V gene yields SGDLS for CDR1 and YYNGEE for CDR2. The V and J ends are trimmed by 0 bases and 4 bases, leaving 11 bases between them. Inclusive of the bounding cysteine and phenylalanine, the CDR3 is 15 residues long. The only DNA kept is the CDR3, 45 bases in frame from the first base. Libraries were made using PCR. Sequencing relied on an Illumina MiSeq. cDNA was made using SMARTScribe reverse transcriptase and a 5' template-switch oligo that added a universal priming site. A 12-nucleotide random unique molecular identifier (UMI) was carried by the template-switch oligo, and each cDNA molecule was tagged with this UMI. During reverse transcription, chain-specific reverse primers targeted TCRbeta transcripts. Uracil DNA glycosylase treatment was used to remove residual template-switch adapters, and a Qiagen MinElute kit was used to purify the cDNA. The first PCR ran for about 20 cycles with KAPA HiFi HotStart ReadyMix and step-out primers, divided among four 50 microliter reactions. Before further amplification, first-round PCR products were gel-purified. Illumina Nextera adapters were attached in a second PCR of about 8 cycles, and the libraries were then purified and pooled. A 50-nucleotide 5' read captured the UMI barcode for each TCRbeta molecule. The authors' analysis ran thus. Using the MIGEC toolkit, reads were grouped by UMI into consensus reads. PEAR was used to merge forward and reverse consensus reads into final reads. A custom decontamination script removed identical UMI-sequence pairs shared across libraries, treating them as cross-sample contamination. V(D)J assignment and CDR3 extraction were performed with MIGMAP, a wrapper around IgBLAST. TCR clonotypes were defined by identical V gene, J gene and CDR3 amino acid sequence, and CDR1 and CDR2 were left unsequenced. The public sequencing data were trimmed at Q25 with fastp and processed into clonotypes with MiXCR by TCRdb, which kept only in-frame beta chains. A single entry per CDR3 protein holds the most common genes and DNA from its merged rows. The V and J calls were not made by the authors but by TCRdb's processing. This sample is represented by 1,500 to 2,000 distinct CDR3 sequences; roughly 50% of them were singletons. 38% of the sample lies in the top ten.

The specimen sequenced was peripheral blood. The TCR comes from a human donor in good health. Rearrangement joined TRBV9 to TRBJ1-3; possibly the D gene is TRBD1, per 5 matching bases. The DNA reads as follows: TGTGCCAGCAGCGTAGCTGCAGGGTCCGGAAACACCATATATTTT. Translated, it reads CASSVAAGSGNTIYF.